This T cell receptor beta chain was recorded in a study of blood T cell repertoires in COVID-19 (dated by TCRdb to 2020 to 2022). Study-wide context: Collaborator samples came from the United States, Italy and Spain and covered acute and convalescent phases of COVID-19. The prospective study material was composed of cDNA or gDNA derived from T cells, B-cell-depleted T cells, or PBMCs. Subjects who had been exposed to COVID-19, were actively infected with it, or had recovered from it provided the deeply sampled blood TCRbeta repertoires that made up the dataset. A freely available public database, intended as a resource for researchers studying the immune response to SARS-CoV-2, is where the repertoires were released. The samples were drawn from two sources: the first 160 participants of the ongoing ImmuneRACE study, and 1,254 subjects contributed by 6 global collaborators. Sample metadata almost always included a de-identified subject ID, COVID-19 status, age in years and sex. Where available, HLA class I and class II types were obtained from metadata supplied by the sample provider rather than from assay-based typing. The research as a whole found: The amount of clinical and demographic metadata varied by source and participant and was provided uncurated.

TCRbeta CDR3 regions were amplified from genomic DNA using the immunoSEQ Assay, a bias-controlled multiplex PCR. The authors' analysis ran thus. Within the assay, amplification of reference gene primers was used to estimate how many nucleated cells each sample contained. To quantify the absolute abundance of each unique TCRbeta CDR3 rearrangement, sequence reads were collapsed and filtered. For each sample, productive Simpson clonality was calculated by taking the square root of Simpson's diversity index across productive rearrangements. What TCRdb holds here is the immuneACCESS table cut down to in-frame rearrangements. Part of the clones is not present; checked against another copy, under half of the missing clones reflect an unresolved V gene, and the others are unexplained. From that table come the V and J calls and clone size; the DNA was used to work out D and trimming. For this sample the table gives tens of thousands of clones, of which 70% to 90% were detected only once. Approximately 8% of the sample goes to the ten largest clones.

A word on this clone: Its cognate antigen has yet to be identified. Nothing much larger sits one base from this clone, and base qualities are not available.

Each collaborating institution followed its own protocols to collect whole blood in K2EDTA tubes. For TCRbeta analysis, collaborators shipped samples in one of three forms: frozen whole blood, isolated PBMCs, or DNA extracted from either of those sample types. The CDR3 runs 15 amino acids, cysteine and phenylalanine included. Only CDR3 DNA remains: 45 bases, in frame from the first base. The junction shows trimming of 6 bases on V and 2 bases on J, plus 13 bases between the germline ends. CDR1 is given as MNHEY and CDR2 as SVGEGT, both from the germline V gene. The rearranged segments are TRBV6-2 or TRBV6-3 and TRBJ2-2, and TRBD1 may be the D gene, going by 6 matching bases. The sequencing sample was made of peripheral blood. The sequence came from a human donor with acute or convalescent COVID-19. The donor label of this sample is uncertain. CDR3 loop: CASSRTEVNTGELFF. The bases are TGTGCCAGCAGCCGGACAGAGGTTAACACCGGGGAGCTGTTTTTT.